Detailed here is one T cell receptor beta chain. The antigen remains undetermined. The data belong to a study of T cell repertoires in cytomegalovirus infection. V was cut by 5 bases and J by 8 bases, with 19 bases left in between. Per germline, CDR1 MNHEY and CDR2 SVGEGT. The CDR3 is 15 residues long. Study-wide results and caveats: It was HLA-C-restricted CMV-specific TCR beta clonotypes that dominated the response ex vivo.

TCRdb reanalysed the reads using MiXCR and keeps one entry per CDR3 protein. The sample includes about 570,000 distinct CDR3 sequences, around two fifths of them seen just once. The receptor was derived from a human donor in good health (CMV status not recorded). Some clones in this sample may be carry-over from other donors' samples. Sample: cultured PBMCs, taken from culture after CMV antigen stimulation. The V gene is TRBV6-2 or TRBV6-3, the J gene TRBJ2-1, with D uncertain. The CDR3 loop reads CASSPLTRSPHEQFF. The CDR3 nucleotides read TGTGCCAGCAGTCCCTTGACCCGAAGCCCTCATGAGCAGTTCTTC.